This T cell receptor beta chain was identified in a study of CD8 T cells in ankylosing spondylitis. Whole-study results and caveats: Reports say disease-linked clones showed up significantly more in matched ankylosing spondylitis synovial fluid. Disease-linked clones displayed a CD8+ phenotype and appeared relatively rarely in peripheral blood.

Making use of molecular barcodes, quantitative 5'-RACE generated TCR beta libraries. TCRdb re-analysed the 5' RACE reads in MiXCR, keeping a single row per CDR3 protein. The sample includes hundreds of thousands of distinct CDR3 sequences, roughly 22% of them seen just once. This clonotype was counted between two and nine times. Antigen specificity is unknown. The clonotype comes from a male donor with ankylosing spondylitis or in good health (not recorded which). Sequencing was carried out using blood, either unsorted or a sorted T cell fraction (not recorded which).

CDR3 amino acids: CASSGRGGFLDPSTDTQYF. For the CDR3, the DNA is TGTGCCAGCAGTGGACGGGGGGGCTTCCTAGACCCTAGCACAGATACGCAGTATTTT. This sequence joins TRBV27 and TRBJ2-3; 8 nucleotides match TRBD2. Looked up from germline, CDR1 is MNHEY and CDR2 is SMNVEV (reference sequence). J was trimmed by 0 bases and V by 5 bases; bases with no gene match: 16. This CDR3 has 19 residues.